One sample yielded the 17 T cell receptor beta chains listed below, sequenced in a study of T cell responses to AZD1222 COVID-19 vaccine. Sequenced by immunoSEQ multiplex PCR; TCRdb stores in-frame clones only, minus some. The sample includes approximately 120,000 clones, about nine tenths of them seen just once. Source: peripheral blood, taken on day 0 of AZD1222 vaccination. The receptors here all came from an adult in good health.

The rearrangement joins TRBV14 to TRBJ2-3; no clear D gene. V was clipped by 3 bases and J by 2 bases, with 0 bases between them. Germline V gene sequence: CDR1 SGHDN, CDR2 FVKESK. This CDR3 has 11 amino acids. The CDR3 loop is CASSHTDTQYF. The CDR3 DNA reads as TGTGCCAGCAGCCACACAGATACGCAGTATTTT.

V and J are TRBV29-1 and TRBJ1-2; perhaps TRBD1 as D (5 bases). CDR1 is SQVTM and CDR2 is ANQGSEA in the germline V gene. The CDR3 spans 15 residues. V gave up 4 bases and J gave up 0 bases, with 15 bases separating them. In DNA, the CDR3 is TGCAGCGTTGGATCGGGGGTGGGAGCTAACTATGGCTACACCTTC. The encoded protein is CSVGSGVGANYGYTF.

The chain joins TRBV29-1 to TRBJ1-4, with TRBD1 as a possible D gene (5 bases). V was shortened by 5 bases and J by 12 bases, with 16 bases between the two germline ends. The CDR3 is 12 residues long. Germline V gene lookup returns CDR1 SQVTM and CDR2 ANQGSEA. The CDR3 sequence is CSVSGQWGELFF. The CDR3 region has the DNA TGCAGCGTTAGTGGCCAGTGGGGGGAACTGTTTTTT.

This clone has just one count. The chain employs TRBV2 and TRBJ1-2, with 9 bases fitting TRBD1. CDR1 is SNHLY and CDR2 is FYNNEI in the germline V gene. With 9 bases clipped from V and 4 bases from J, the junction kept 6 bases outside the gene matches. CDR3 length equals 13 residues. CDR3 sequence (DNA): TGTGCCAGTGAACAGGGGGCAGGCTATGGCTACACCTTC. It codes for CASEQGAGYGYTF.

The rearrangement uses TRBV10-1 and TRBJ1-1; TRBD1 agrees at 7 bases. Germline V gene sequence: CDR1 WNHNN, CDR2 SYGVQD (reference sequence). The CDR3 is 15 residues long. J was trimmed by 4 bases and V by 2 bases; bases with no gene match: 7. CDR3 coding DNA: TGCGCCAGCAGTGAGGGCAGGGGGGTCCTCACTGAAGCTTTCTTT. Its protein product is CASSEGRGVLTEAFF.

The chain joins TRBV6-5 to TRBJ1-1; D is unresolved. CDR1 is MNHEY and CDR2 is SVGAGI in the germline V gene. The CDR3 runs to 15 residues. Deletions cut 7 bases from V and 2 bases from J, with 17 bases between. The DNA for the CDR3 is TGTGCCAGCATCCGCGGCGGGGTTGGAAACACTGAAGCTTTCTTT. Translating it yields CASIRGGVGNTEAFF.

The rearrangement links TRBV10-1 to TRBJ2-3, with D hard to call. From germline, CDR1 is WNHNN and CDR2 SYGVQD (reference sequence). The CDR3 is 13 amino acids. Trimming removed 2 bases from V and 3 bases from J, with 6 bases in between. As DNA, the CDR3 is TGCGCCAGCAGTGAGAAGAAAACAGATACGCAGTATTTT. Translated: CASSEKKTDTQYF.

This chain connects TRBV5-1 to TRBJ2-2, with TRBD2 as a possible D gene (5 bases). Per the germline V gene, CDR1 is SGHRS and CDR2 is YFSETQ. V lost 4 bases and J 4 bases, leaving 11 bases between the germline ends. CDR3 length: 14 amino acids. CDR3 loop: CASSPGLTTGELFF. The CDR3 coding sequence is TGCGCCAGCAGCCCCGGACTTACCACCGGGGAGCTGTTTTTT. The full variable domain, rest sourced from reference TRBV5-1 and TRBJ2-2, is KAGVTQTPRYLIKTRGQQVTLSCSPISGHRSVSWYQQTPGQGLQFLFEYFSETQRNKGNFPGRFSGRQFSNSRSEMNVSTLELGDSALYLCASSPGLTTGELFFGEGSRLTVL.

The V gene is TRBV7-9, the J gene TRBJ1-4; D is perhaps TRBD1 (5 bases). V lost 4 bases and J lost 3, with 15 bases in between. Per germline, CDR1 SEHNR and CDR2 FQNEAQ (reference sequence). CDR3 length: 16 residues. CDR3 protein: CASSSMWEGSNEKLFF. In DNA form, the CDR3 reads TGTGCCAGCAGCTCCATGTGGGAGGGGTCTAATGAAAAACTGTTTTTT.

This clone has just one count. This CDR3 reads CASSLGWSVGLNTEAFF. CDR3 DNA sequence: TGTGCCAGCAGCTTGGGGTGGTCGGTGGGATTGAACACTGAAGCTTTCTTT. The chain links TRBV7-8 to TRBJ1-1; unclear D gene. Per the germline V gene, CDR1 is SGHVS and CDR2 is FQNEAQ. The CDR3 length is 17 residues. Between the trimmed V and J ends, which lost 3 bases and 0 bases, there was a span of 17 bases.

The rearrangement joins TRBV7-9 to TRBJ2-7; TRBD2 agrees at 13 bases. CDR3 length: 15 residues. Germline V CDR1 and CDR2: SEHNR, FQNEAQ (reference sequence). J was trimmed by 2 bases and V by 5 bases; bases with no gene match: 3. The CDR3 is CASSPTSGRAYEQYF. The CDR3 DNA reads TGTGCCAGCAGCCCTACTAGCGGGAGGGCCTACGAGCAGTACTTC.

The gene calls are TRBV7-2 and TRBJ1-6; no definite D call. This CDR3 spans 18 amino acids. V shed 3 bases and J shed 0 bases, with 15 bases lying between them. The germline V gene encodes CDR1 SGHTA and CDR2 FQGNSA. The CDR3 sequence is CASSLALGPSSYNSPLHF. As DNA, the CDR3 is TGTGCCAGCAGCTTGGCATTGGGTCCAAGCTCCTATAATTCACCCCTCCACTTT.

The chain carries TRBV6-6 and TRBJ2-3, with 9 bases aligning to TRBD2. The CDR3 extends over 15 amino acids. The germline CDR1 and CDR2 sequences are MNHNY and SVGAGI (reference sequence). Trimming removed 7 bases from V and 3 bases from J; junction bases left unmatched: 8. The CDR3 here is CASNPASGGTDTQYF. CDR3 coding DNA: TGTGCCAGCAACCCCGCCAGCGGGGGGACAGATACGCAGTATTTT.

The chain links TRBV2 to TRBJ2-3; D is uncertain. The germline V gene has CDR1 SNHLY and CDR2 FYNNEI. V gave up 8 bases and J gave up 5 bases, with 8 bases separating them. The CDR3 has 11 residues. CDR3 sequence reads: CASGNGDTQYF. The CDR3 coding sequence is TGTGCCAGCGGGAACGGAGATACGCAGTATTTT. The complete variable domain, with remaining parts taken from reference TRBV2 and TRBJ2-3, reads EPEVTQTPSHQVTQMGQEVILRCVPISNHLYFYWYRQILGQKVEFLVSFYNNEISEKSEIFDDQFSVERPDGSNFTLKIRSTKLEDSAMYFCASGNGDTQYFGPGTRLTVL.

The V gene is TRBV4-3, the J gene TRBJ1-1; TRBD1 is a possible D gene (5 bases). From germline, CDR1 is LGHNA and CDR2 YSLEER. CDR3 size: 15 residues. The V end was cut by 1 base, the J end by 5 bases, with 14 bases between. The CDR3 DNA follows: TGCGCCAGCAGCCAAGGGGGCAGGACGCGAACTGAAGCTTTCTTT. This gives the protein CASSQGGRTRTEAFF.

This clone appeared a single time. J is TRBJ2-5 and V is TRBV6-5; 9 positions match TRBD1. This CDR3 is built from 15 residues. The germline V gene encodes CDR1 MNHEY and CDR2 SVGAGI. V trimming: 4 bases; J trimming: 7 bases; junction bases outside the gene matches: 10. CDR3 residues: CASSSGTGTYVTQYF. CDR3 coding DNA: TGTGCCAGCAGTTCCGGGACAGGGACCTATGTGACCCAGTACTTC.

The V gene is TRBV5-1, the J gene TRBJ1-3, with 7 bases that match TRBD1. J gave up 2 bases and V 4 bases, and 6 bases lay outside the gene matches. Germline lookup yields CDR1 SGHRS and CDR2 YFSETQ. This CDR3 has 15 amino acids. The CDR3 here is CASSETGVPGNTIYF. The CDR3 DNA follows: TGCGCCAGCAGCGAAACAGGGGTACCTGGAAACACCATATATTTT. The variable domain in full, completed from reference TRBV5-1 and TRBJ1-3, reads KAGVTQTPRYLIKTRGQQVTLSCSPISGHRSVSWYQQTPGQGLQFLFEYFSETQRNKGNFPGRFSGRQFSNSRSEMNVSTLELGDSALYLCASSETGVPGNTIYFGEGSWLTVV.